The present TCR beta chain was sequenced within a study of a mutant IDH1 vaccine in newly diagnosed glioma. Whole-study context: The study started vaccination 4-6 weeks after radiotherapy alone, or with temozolomide cycles. Patients previously underwent radiotherapy, temozolomide, or both, and most underwent both.

Trimming left V 0 bases short and J 7 bases short, with 13 bases between. This CDR3 is 15 amino acids long. In germline, CDR1 is LGHNA, CDR2 YSLEER. About this clone itself: What it binds is unknown.

Clones were read by immunoSEQ multiplex PCR, and TCRdb kept only the in-frame ones, dropping some. The table has more than 55,000 clones, around 80% seen once; the top ten hold approximately 8.1%. As to time point: week 23, last vaccination. Alongside topical imiquimod, each dose of vaccine comprised 300 ug of mutant IDH1 20-mer peptide. New WHO grade 3 or 4 astrocytomas that were IDH1-mutant and ATRX-lost had been found in donors. This TCR came from a woman aged 40 to 50 with glioma. Some clones in this sample may be carry-over from other donors' samples. Sequencing used PBMCs, obtained from a glioma patient whose treatment included an IDH1 peptide vaccine. The chain joins TRBV4-3 to TRBJ1-5; the D gene is possibly TRBD1 (6 bases). This CDR3 reads CASSQDLGGRQPQHF. The CDR3 DNA sequence: TGCGCCAGCAGCCAAGATTTGGGGGGGCGGCAGCCCCAGCATTTT.